Listed below are T cell receptor beta chains from one sample, sequenced in a study of response to subunit inactivated influenza vaccine. Each CDR3 protein gets one entry after TCRdb re-called the RT-PCR reads with MiXCR. The sample has about 520,000 distinct CDR3 sequences, roughly 23% seen once. The input for sequencing was CD4+ T cells sorted from PBMCs, taken 5 days after vaccination. The receptors come from a man over 45 who received an inactivated influenza vaccine. The CDR3 runs from the conserved cysteine through the conserved F or W. The D gene is left open where the match is weak. Size is omitted from some rows. Given values are once, few, many or a class for expanded clones.

>few|TRBV5-1|TRBJ2-1|NA
CASSQETNPSNEQFF
TGCGCCAGCAGTCAGGAGACTAATCCCTCCAATGAGCAGTTCTTC
>few|TRBV6-1|TRBJ2-3|TRBD1
CASRGQGVGTDTQYF
TGTGCCAGCAGGGGACAGGGGGTGGGGACAGATACGCAGTATTTT
>few|TRBV12-3/TRBV12-4|TRBJ2-5|TRBD1
CASSRRQGAWETQYF
TGTGCCAGCAGTCGACGACAGGGGGCTTGGGAGACCCAGTACTTC
>NA|TRBV15|TRBJ2-3|TRBD2
CATSRDYLGRTYTDTQYF
TGTGCCACCAGCAGAGATTACCTCGGGAGGACCTACACAGATACGCAGTATTTT
>NA|TRBV5-5|TRBJ2-7|NA
CASGPFRAYEQYF
TGTGCCAGCGGCCCCTTCAGGGCCTACGAGCAGTACTTC
>NA|TRBV6-1|TRBJ2-2|TRBD1
CASSEQGAPDTGELFF
TGTGCCAGCAGCGAACAGGGGGCCCCGGACACCGGGGAGCTGTTTTTT
>NA|TRBV7-2|TRBJ2-1|NA
CASSLGVEREQFF
TGTGCCAGCAGCTTAGGGGTCGAGCGGGAGCAGTTCTTC
>NA|TRBV5-1|TRBJ2-5|NA
CASSSAYRGQTSRETQYF
TGCGCCAGCAGCTCGGCTTATCGCGGACAAACCTCGCGGGAGACCCAGTACTTC
>NA|TRBV6-5|TRBJ1-5|NA
CASSTDFSNQPQHF
TGTGCCAGCAGTACCGACTTCAGCAATCAGCCCCAGCATTTT
>NA|TRBV5-4|TRBJ2-2|TRBD2
CASSSTGTSAGELFF
TGTGCCAGCAGCTCGACCGGGACTAGCGCCGGGGAGCTGTTTTTT
>NA|TRBV5-1|TRBJ2-3|TRBD2
CASSPIAGGPLADTQYF
TGCGCCAGCAGCCCCATAGCGGGGGGGCCTCTCGCAGATACGCAGTATTTT
>NA|TRBV2|TRBJ2-7|NA
CASSGLSEQYF
TGTGCCAGCAGCGGCCTTTCGGAGCAGTACTTC
>few|TRBV10-3|TRBJ2-6|TRBD1
CAIRVGTGQGANVLTF
TGTGCCATCAGAGTCGGGACAGGGCAGGGGGCCAACGTCCTGACTTTC
>few|TRBV20-1|TRBJ2-1|NA
CSARDPRRSYNEQFF
TGCAGTGCTAGAGATCCACGAAGGTCCTACAATGAGCAGTTCTTC
>NA|TRBV7-2|TRBJ2-7|NA
CASSLDSFQGKYF
TGTGCCAGCAGCTTAGACTCATTCCAGGGGAAGTACTTC
>NA|TRBV5-6|TRBJ2-7|NA
CASSSYSEYGQLASVWAIF
TGTGCCAGCAGCTCATACTCCGAATATGGACAGCTAGCTTCTGTGTGGGCTATCTTC
>few|TRBV20-1|TRBJ2-1|TRBD1
CSAGRTGLSYNEQFF
TGCAGTGCTGGCAGGACAGGGCTTTCCTACAATGAGCAGTTCTTC
>NA|TRBV6-5|TRBJ1-1|NA
CASNSQGTNTEAFF
TGTGCCAGCAATTCTCAGGGGACGAACACTGAAGCTTTCTTT
>NA|TRBV7-3|TRBJ2-1|NA
CASSLTPNNEQFF
TGTGCCAGCAGCTTAACACCCAACAATGAGCAGTTCTTC
>NA|TRBV10-3|TRBJ1-5|TRBD1
CAISESYGTGNNQPQHF
TGTGCCATCAGTGAGTCGTACGGGACAGGTAATAATCAGCCCCAGCATTTT
>NA|TRBV10-3|TRBJ2-1|TRBD2
CAISPAGGPGNEQFF
TGTGCCATCAGTCCAGCGGGAGGGCCCGGCAATGAGCAGTTCTTC
>NA|TRBV4-3|TRBJ1-2|NA
CASSQGRALANYGYTF
TGCGCCAGCAGCCAAGGAAGGGCCCTAGCTAACTATGGCTACACCTTC
>few|TRBV29-1|TRBJ2-1|NA
CSSMKTISYNEQFF
TGCAGCTCTATGAAAACTATCTCCTACAATGAGCAGTTCTTC
>few|TRBV14|TRBJ2-3|NA
CASSRRDRSLTDTQYF
TGTGCCAGCAGCCGCCGGGACCGAAGCCTCACAGATACGCAGTATTTT
>few|TRBV10-3|TRBJ2-7|TRBD1
CAISDRASYEQYF
TGTGCCATATCGGACAGGGCTTCCTACGAGCAGTACTTC
>few|TRBV7-9|TRBJ1-1|NA
CASRSRDGTEAFF
TGTGCCAGCAGGTCCAGGGATGGGACTGAAGCTTTCTTT
>few|TRBV12-3/TRBV12-4|TRBJ2-7|NA
CASSLFRGYEQYF
TGTGCCAGCAGTTTATTTAGGGGGTACGAGCAGTACTTC
>NA|TRBV12-3/TRBV12-4|TRBJ2-5|TRBD2
CASSLGTSEPQETQYF
TGTGCCAGCAGTCTCGGGACTAGCGAGCCCCAAGAGACCCAGTACTTC
>NA|TRBV19|TRBJ2-3|NA
CASSIATDTQYF
TGTGCCAGTAGTATAGCCACAGATACGCAGTATTTT
>few|TRBV10-3|TRBJ1-1|NA
CAISGSGADTEAFF
TGTGCCATCAGTGGCTCAGGGGCGGACACTGAAGCTTTCTTT
>many|TRBV5-1|TRBJ1-1|NA
CASSFQTGASTEAFF
TGCGCCAGCAGCTTCCAGACGGGGGCGAGCACTGAAGCTTTCTTT
>NA|TRBV29-1|TRBJ1-1|NA
CSGGEGNTEAFF
TGCAGCGGGGGGGAAGGGAACACTGAAGCTTTCTTT
>NA|TRBV18|TRBJ2-7|NA
CASSPPTGTYEQYF
TGTGCCAGCTCACCCCCGACGGGAACCTACGAGCAGTACTTC